A selection of T cell receptor beta chains follows, all from one sample in a study of beta chain features in type 1 diabetes. The repertoire was sequenced with immunoSEQ multiplex PCR; TCRdb's copy has only in-frame clones and lacks some. In the table there are around 200,000 clones, about 13% of which are singletons. Sequencing was carried out using central memory CD4+ T cells from blood. These receptors were taken from a woman aged 18-29 years in good health. CDR3s include the opening cysteine and the closing phenylalanine or tryptophan.

CDR3aa: CAWSYGQPEQFF
j_gene: TRBJ2-1
v_gene: TRBV30

CDR3aa: CASEGQVPNEQFF
j_gene: TRBJ2-1
v_gene: TRBV25-1

CDR3aa: CASRFFRGDTQYF
j_gene: TRBJ2-3
v_gene: TRBV6-5

CDR3aa: CASSSALLNEQYF
j_gene: TRBJ2-7
v_gene: TRBV27

CDR3aa: CASSFGGSTDTQYF
j_gene: TRBJ2-3
v_gene: TRBV28

CDR3aa: CASSAITGTDYEQYF
j_gene: TRBJ2-7
v_gene: TRBV6-5

CDR3aa: CATSGWESSYNEQFF
j_gene: TRBJ2-1
v_gene: TRBV10-3

CDR3aa: CASSLAGRNTYGYTF
j_gene: TRBJ1-2
v_gene: TRBV7-9

CDR3aa: CASYSGGTNEKLFF
j_gene: TRBJ1-4
v_gene: TRBV5-1

CDR3aa: CASSLDTNTGELFF
j_gene: TRBJ2-2
v_gene: TRBV27

CDR3aa: CAWSVLLSDTQYF
j_gene: TRBJ2-3
v_gene: TRBV30

CDR3aa: CASTRAGGANYGYTF
j_gene: TRBJ1-2
v_gene: TRBV7-9

CDR3aa: CASSPSTGGSEAFF
j_gene: TRBJ1-1
v_gene: TRBV11-3

CDR3aa: CASSTDRGTESNQPQHF
j_gene: TRBJ1-5
v_gene: TRBV19

CDR3aa: CASSQTTGGREQYF
j_gene: TRBJ2-7
v_gene: TRBV4-2

CDR3aa: CAWSFPTGGYGYTF
j_gene: TRBJ1-2
v_gene: TRBV30

CDR3aa: CASSPQRGNLGNQPQHF
j_gene: TRBJ1-5
v_gene: TRBV18

CDR3aa: CASSTSGANNQPQHF
j_gene: TRBJ1-5
v_gene: TRBV18

CDR3aa: CASSQVKQGTDTQYF
j_gene: TRBJ2-3
v_gene: TRBV4-3

CDR3aa: CASSSAGNYGYTF
j_gene: TRBJ1-2
v_gene: TRBV28

CDR3aa: CASMTRGSETQYF
j_gene: TRBJ2-5
v_gene: TRBV5-4

CDR3aa: CASSLGHLAGGNEQFF
j_gene: TRBJ2-1
v_gene: TRBV7-2

CDR3aa: CASSYSRDGDTQYF
j_gene: TRBJ2-3
v_gene: TRBV6-6

CDR3aa: CASSPSGRAEDTQYF
j_gene: TRBJ2-3
v_gene: TRBV27

CDR3aa: CASSQEVRRSYYEQYF
j_gene: TRBJ2-7
v_gene: TRBV4-1

CDR3aa: CASSRGAGSENIQYF
j_gene: TRBJ2-4
v_gene: TRBV5-1

CDR3aa: CASRGTGGNQPQHF
j_gene: TRBJ1-5
v_gene: TRBV6-5

CDR3aa: CASSFRDRLANEQFF
j_gene: TRBJ2-1
v_gene: TRBV27

CDR3aa: CASSGRWEETQYF
j_gene: TRBJ2-5
v_gene: TRBV6-1

CDR3aa: CASSVGAGLSYEQYF
j_gene: TRBJ2-7
v_gene: TRBV9

CDR3aa: CAWGTTGVSNQPQHF
j_gene: TRBJ1-5
v_gene: TRBV30

CDR3aa: CASSLYAGRNTQYF
j_gene: TRBJ2-3
v_gene: TRBV27

CDR3aa: CATQKLLAGLFF
j_gene: TRBJ2-1
v_gene: TRBV28

CDR3aa: CASSYAETQYF
j_gene: TRBJ2-5
v_gene: TRBV6-5

CDR3aa: CASSADQLRNSEQFF
j_gene: TRBJ2-1
v_gene: TRBV9

CDR3aa: CAWSSAGTLTVTDTQYF
j_gene: TRBJ2-3
v_gene: TRBV30

CDR3aa: CASSLTGTGRSGYTF
j_gene: TRBJ1-2
v_gene: TRBV27

CDR3aa: CASSPSRTSTDTQYF
j_gene: TRBJ2-3
v_gene: TRBV11-3

CDR3aa: CASSLTGTQGNTIYF
j_gene: TRBJ1-3
v_gene: TRBV7-6

CDR3aa: CASHSGGLGNEQFF
j_gene: TRBJ2-1
v_gene: TRBV11-2

CDR3aa: CSVPTSGNEQFF
j_gene: TRBJ2-1
v_gene: TRBV29-1

CDR3aa: CASSGQGPRETQYF
j_gene: TRBJ2-5
v_gene: TRBV7-2

CDR3aa: CASSSVEPQHF
j_gene: TRBJ1-5
v_gene: TRBV28

CDR3aa: CASSDRGYGYTF
j_gene: TRBJ1-2
v_gene: TRBV25-1

CDR3aa: CSVEAGQGATDTQYF
j_gene: TRBJ2-3
v_gene: TRBV29-1

CDR3aa: CASSLEGTGGRGYTF
j_gene: TRBJ1-2
v_gene: TRBV5-1

CDR3aa: CASATDLNTEAFF
j_gene: TRBJ1-1
v_gene: TRBV12-5

CDR3aa: CASSEEVGQGGLETQYF
j_gene: TRBJ2-5
v_gene: TRBV6-1

CDR3aa: CASSSPGQKNYQPQHF
j_gene: TRBJ1-5
v_gene: TRBV6-5

CDR3aa: CASSFNGEQFF
j_gene: TRBJ2-1
v_gene: TRBV7-2

CDR3aa: CASRGTGRYEQYF
j_gene: TRBJ2-7
v_gene: TRBV6-5

CDR3aa: CASSLRQRLYEQYF
j_gene: TRBJ2-7
v_gene: TRBV7-2

CDR3aa: CASSVEESGTQYF
j_gene: TRBJ2-5
v_gene: TRBV9

CDR3aa: CAWSEGRGRSSYGYTF
j_gene: TRBJ1-2
v_gene: TRBV30